Shown below are 2 T cell receptor beta chains from a single sample sequenced in a study of blood T cell repertoires in COVID-19. Repertoires were generated with immunoSEQ multiplex PCR, while TCRdb's copy carries only in-frame clones and drops some. The sample lists 350,000 to 450,000 clones; roughly nine tenths were seen once. Material: PBMCs or T cells enriched from blood (not recorded which). These receptors came from a woman between 35 and 50 years old who had been exposed to COVID-19.

CDR3 loop: CASGLDGTADEQFF. The CDR3 coding sequence is TGTGCTAGTGGTTTGGATGGGACAGCGGATGAGCAGTTCTTC. This chain uses TRBV12-5 with TRBJ2-1, with 7 bases aligning to TRBD1. V gave up 1 base and J gave up 8 bases; unmatched junction bases: 5. The V gene's germline CDR1 is LGHNT and CDR2 FRNRAP. This CDR3 comprises 14 residues.

The J gene is TRBJ1-3, the V gene TRBV30, with a weak D call TRBD1 (5 bases). Trimming shortened V by 0 bases and J by 3 bases, and 12 bases separated the two germline ends. CDR1 and CDR2 (germline): GTSNPN, SVGIG (reference sequence). The CDR3 totals 15 residues. The CDR3 is CAWSVHRGLGNTIYF. The CDR3 nucleotides read TGTGCCTGGAGTGTACATCGGGGACTTGGAAACACCATATATTTT. Using reference TRBV30 and TRBJ1-3 for the parts outside the CDR3, the full variable domain is SQTIHQWPATLVQPVGSPLSLECTVEGTSNPNLYWYRQAAGRGLQLLFYSVGIGQISSEVPQNLSASRPQDRQFILSSKKLLLSDSGFYLCAWSVHRGLGNTIYFGEGSWLTVV.